The entry below gives a single TCR beta chain sequence along with its context. The target antigen is unknown. Assay used: immunoSEQ multiplex PCR; TCRdb lists only in-frame clones, some missing. The data show about 170,000 clones, approximately 93% seen once. The sample originates from a study of T cell responses to AZD1222 COVID-19 vaccine. Overall study results and limits: The donors showed a predominance of white British ancestry and of females, with possible underestimation of clonal diversity.

The sample here was peripheral blood, taken on day 0 of AZD1222 vaccination. The clonotype originates from an adult in good health.

The CDR3 loop reads CASSLWRGDTDTQYF. In DNA, the CDR3 is TGTGCCAGTAGTCTTTGGCGGGGAGACACAGATACGCAGTATTTT. The chain couples TRBV19 to TRBJ2-3; D perhaps matches TRBD2 (6 bases). Trimming shortened V by 5 bases and J by 2 bases, and 14 bases separated the two germline ends. The germline V gene has CDR1 LNHDA and CDR2 SQIVND (reference sequence). The CDR3 has 15 residues.